This T cell receptor beta chain comes out of a study of T-cell reconstitution after alpha-beta-depleted transplantation in children. Study conclusions and caveats: TCRbeta diversity was high at day 60 in some patients (a result of surviving recipient T cells and thymic progenitors).

A few counts support this clonotype. The antigen is unknown. Using unique molecular identifiers, the investigators prepared the TCRbeta library. TCRdb re-called the PCR reads through MiXCR, storing one row per CDR3 protein. The sample has 450,000 to 550,000 distinct CDR3 sequences, 10% to 12% seen once. Per the germline V gene, CDR1 is MDHEN and CDR2 is SYDVKM. This CDR3 has 19 residues. V lost 5 bases to trimming and J lost 6 bases; unmatched junction nucleotides: 17. The sample consisted of PBMCs, mostly from graft donor cells, taken 180 days after TCRalphabeta/CD19-depleted stem cell transplant. This chain uses TRBV28 with TRBJ2-5; TRBD2 matches at 14 bases. This sequence was found in a female patient aged 2 to 10 who had a stem cell transplant for aplastic anemia, so the T cells may come from the graft donor. The CDR3 spells CASSRSQGTSGSRSKTQYF. In nucleotides, the CDR3 is TGTGCCAGCAGTCGTAGCCAGGGGACTAGCGGGAGTCGCAGTAAGACCCAGTACTTC. Combining the CDR3 with reference TRBV28 and TRBJ2-5 gives the whole variable domain DVKVTQSSRYLVKRTGEKVFLECVQDMDHENMFWYRQDPGLGLRLIYFSYDVKMKEKGDIPEGYSVSREKKERFSLILESASTNQTSMYLCASSRSQGTSGSRSKTQYFGPGTRLLVL.